What follows are 8 T cell receptor beta chains derived from one specimen sequenced in a study of blood T cell repertoires in COVID-19. TCRdb's table, derived via immunoSEQ multiplex PCR, lists solely in-frame clones and lacks some. Of tens of thousands of clones in the sample, roughly nine tenths were seen once. The source material was peripheral blood. The receptors stem from a woman in her 70s with active COVID-19.

CDR3 loop: CASWSLGTNSYEQYF. The CDR3 coding sequence is TGTGCCAGTTGGAGCCTAGGGACTAACTCCTACGAGCAGTACTTC. V gene TRBV2 combines with J gene TRBJ2-7; 7 nucleotides line up with TRBD2. Germline V gene sequence: CDR1 SNHLY, CDR2 FYNNEI. Losses at the gene ends were 9 bases for V and 0 bases for J; bases not matched to a gene: 11. CDR3 size: 15 residues.

This chain links TRBV7-3 with TRBJ2-1, with D unclear. The germline V gene encodes CDR1 SGHTA and CDR2 FQGTGA. V was pared by 3 bases and J by 10 bases, with 10 bases between. The CDR3 runs 12 residues. The chain's CDR3 is CASSFTEREQFF. The DNA for the CDR3 is TGTGCCAGCAGCTTTACTGAGAGGGAGCAGTTCTTC.

The CDR3 bases are TGTGCCAGCAGTGAGGCAGGGTTGAACTATGGCTACACCTTC. It encodes CASSEAGLNYGYTF. V gene TRBV6-1 combines with J gene TRBJ1-2; possible D gene TRBD1, 5 bases. The germline V and J ends were trimmed by 3 bases and 2 bases, with 10 bases remaining between them. The V gene's germline CDR1 is MNHNS and CDR2 SASEGT. This CDR3 region has 14 residues.

The chain joins TRBV24-1 to TRBJ2-5; 10 nucleotides line up with TRBD1. The junction had 8 bases not matched to a gene; V was cut back by 10 bases and J by 4 bases. Germline V gene lookup returns CDR1 KGHDR and CDR2 SFDVKD. CDR3 length equals 14 residues. The CDR3 DNA follows: TGTGCCACGCACCGACAGGGGGCTGTAGAGACCCAGTACTTC. This gives the protein CATHRQGAVETQYF.

This rearrangement joins TRBV19 to TRBJ2-7; TRBD1 matches 7 bases. The CDR3 has 14 residues. The V and J ends lost 3 bases and 0 bases, in that order; junction bases with no gene match: 2. Germline V gives CDR1 LNHDA, CDR2 SQIVND (reference sequence). The CDR3 region has the DNA TGTGCCAGTAGTATCCGGGACAGCTCCTACGAGCAGTACTTC. As protein: CASSIRDSSYEQYF.

The chain couples TRBV28 to TRBJ2-1; D gene ambiguous. V was cut by 6 bases and J by 5 bases, with 14 bases left in between. The length of the CDR3 is 14 residues. The germline V gene encodes CDR1 MDHEN and CDR2 SYDVKM. This CDR3 reads CASSPVAPDNEQFF. The CDR3 DNA sequence: TGTGCCAGCAGCCCTGTGGCCCCTGACAATGAGCAGTTCTTC.

The CDR3 DNA is TGTGCCAGCAGCAAACGGCGGGCAAATGAGCAGTTCTTC. Protein sequence: CASSKRRANEQFF. This chain joins TRBV21-1 and TRBJ2-1; TRBD2 is the table's D call, not checked against the DNA. TRBV21-1 is a known pseudogene. The CDR3 is made up of 13 amino acids.

The gene calls are TRBV3-1 (or the pseudogene TRBV3-2) and TRBJ2-7; 14 positions agree with TRBD2. The CDR3 contains 16 residues. With V trimmed by 5 bases and J by 2 bases, 5 bases remained unmatched. Germline assignment: CDR1 LGHDT and CDR2 YNNKEL (reference sequence). CDR3 in amino acids: CASSRGLAGVAYEQYF. The CDR3 region has the DNA TGTGCCAGCAGCAGGGGACTAGCGGGAGTAGCCTACGAGCAGTACTTC.